What follows are 14 T cell receptor beta chains derived from one specimen sequenced in a study of human T cells and chemical hapten exposure. The sample's time point: patch test 1, 2 weeks after DPC sensitization. Documented treatment: therapeutic diphenylcyclopropenone sensitization with weekly scalp DPC. MiXCR was run by TCRdb on the RACE reads, yielding one entry per CDR3 protein. This sample carries 95,000 to 130,000 distinct CDR3 sequences, 9% to 13% of them seen once, and the ten largest clones take 1.4%. Sequenced here: whole blood, sampled in connection with sensitization to the hapten diphenylcyclopropenone (DPC). Receptors originate from a woman aged 45-65 years with alopecia areata. Some clones in this sample may be carry-over from other donors' samples.

The chain has TRBV7-9 and TRBJ1-1; a weak D match, TRBD1 (5 bases). V was trimmed by 7 bases and J by 4 bases, leaving 13 bases between them. Germline V gives CDR1 SEHNR, CDR2 FQNEAQ (reference sequence). The CDR3 extends over 13 amino acids. CDR3 DNA: TGTGCCAGCATGGGGGGAATGAGCACTGAAGCTTTCTTT. It encodes CASMGGMSTEAFF.

The gene calls are TRBV10-1 and TRBJ2-2; D is uncertain. Trimming removed 8 bases at V and 1 base at J, with 11 bases between. CDR3 length: 14 amino acids. Germline-derived CDR1 and CDR2 are WNHNN and SYGVQD (reference sequence). This CDR3 reads CASRMDLNTGELFF. DNA for the CDR3: TGCGCCAGCCGGATGGATTTGAACACCGGGGAGCTGTTTTTT.

This clonotype was counted many times. The rearrangement joins TRBV2 to TRBJ2-5, with no clear D. The CDR3 contains 13 residues. The V gene lost 6 bases and the J gene lost 2 bases, with 10 bases spanning the gap. Germline loops: CDR1 SNHLY, CDR2 FYNNEI. CDR3 bases: TGTGCCAGCAGGGTAGACCGGCAAGAGACCCAGTACTTC. Its translation is CASRVDRQETQYF.

This rearrangement joins TRBV29-1 to TRBJ1-5, with 9 bases aligning to TRBD1. This CDR3 contains 14 residues. Looked up from germline, CDR1 is SQVTM and CDR2 is ANQGSEA. V lost 6 bases and J lost 6; bases outside the gene matches: 9. The CDR3, as DNA: TGCAGCGTCGCGACCGGGACAGGGATTCAGCCCCAGCATTTT. Its protein product is CSVATGTGIQPQHF.

The V and J genes are TRBV7-7 and TRBJ2-2, with D uncertain. Germline lookup yields CDR1 SSHAT and CDR2 FNYEAQ (reference sequence). Trimming removed 5 bases from V and 4 bases from J, with 14 bases in between. The CDR3 spans 15 residues. The CDR3 region has the DNA TGTGCCAGCAGCGATTTCCCCGGGTCCACCGGGGAGCTGTTTTTT. Amino acid sequence: CASSDFPGSTGELFF.

This clonotype has only a few counts. V usage is TRBV29-1 and J usage is TRBJ2-1; D ambiguous. Germline lookup yields CDR1 SQVTM and CDR2 ANQGSEA. V gave up 3 bases and J gave up 7 bases, with 22 bases separating them. This CDR3 contains 16 residues. The CDR3 reads CSVEGRYGRSGNEQFF. The CDR3 DNA reads as TGCAGCGTTGAGGGTCGGTACGGACGGAGTGGTAATGAGCAGTTCTTC.

This clonotype was observed a handful of times. The junction does not match germline at one end; this may be a read error. The J gene is TRBJ1-1, the V gene TRBV6-2 or TRBV6-3, with unresolved D. The CDR3 spans 13 residues. Germline CDR1 reads MNHEY; CDR2 reads SVGEGT. For the CDR3, the DNA is TGTGCCAGCAGTTACCTGGGAGGCCCTGAAGCGTTCTTT. It is translated as CASSYLGGPEAFF.

The J gene is TRBJ2-5, the V gene TRBV27; 7 bases agree with TRBD1. J was trimmed by 1 base and V by 6 bases; bases with no gene match: 2. Germline V gene data show CDR1 as MNHEY and CDR2 as SMNVEV (reference sequence). The CDR3 consists of 13 residues. As DNA, the CDR3 is TGTGCCAGCAGCGGGACAGTCCAAGAGACCCAGTACTTC. Protein product: CASSGTVQETQYF.

J is TRBJ2-1 and V is TRBV3-1; possible D gene TRBD1, 6 bases. Germline CDR1 reads LGHDT; CDR2 reads YNNKEL (reference sequence). The V end lost 4 bases, the J end lost 8 bases, and 15 bases lay between the germline ends. The CDR3 runs to 14 residues. The CDR3 coding sequence is TGTGCCAGCAGCCCCTCAGGGGTTCCGGATGAGCAGTTCTTC. Translating gives CASSPSGVPDEQFF.

This clonotype was detected ten times or more. This chain connects TRBV3-1 to TRBJ1-1, with a weak D call TRBD1 (5 bases). The CDR3 loop spans 12 amino acids. Deletions cut 0 bases from V and 10 bases from J, with 9 bases between. Germline V gene sequence: CDR1 LGHDT, CDR2 YNNKEL (reference sequence). CDR3 DNA: TGTGCCAGCAGCCAAGATTGGGGGGTAGCTTTCTTT. The encoded protein is CASSQDWGVAFF.

The rearrangement links TRBV28 to TRBJ2-3; D is unresolved. Between the trimmed V and J ends, which lost 8 bases and 8 bases, there was a span of 8 bases. The germline V gene encodes CDR1 MDHEN and CDR2 SYDVKM. This CDR3 comprises 10 residues. The CDR3 DNA is TGTGCCAGCCGCTCGGGTACGCAGTATTTT. The encoded protein is CASRSGTQYF.

The chain links TRBV7-8 to TRBJ2-5; unclear D gene. Per the germline V gene, CDR1 is SGHVS and CDR2 is FQNEAQ. V was cut by 5 bases and J by 0 bases, with 13 bases left in between. The CDR3 is 15 amino acids. The CDR3 coding sequence is TGTGCCAGCAGCCCACGCCGACTGAACCAAGAGACCCAGTACTTC. Encoded protein: CASSPRRLNQETQYF.

The V and J genes are TRBV3-1 and TRBJ1-4; D remains ambiguous. In germline, CDR1 is LGHDT, CDR2 YNNKEL (reference sequence). V was clipped by 5 bases and J by 0 bases, with 7 bases between them. CDR3 length: 14 residues. The CDR3 bases are TGTGCCAGCAGCGAGACGGCAACTAATGAAAAACTGTTTTTT. Translated, it gives CASSETATNEKLFF.

The rearrangement links TRBV7-2 to TRBJ1-2; D is uncertain. The V gene lost 6 bases and the J gene lost 4 bases, with 15 bases spanning the gap. Germline V gives CDR1 SGHTA, CDR2 FQGNSA. This CDR3 has 14 residues. CDR3 coding DNA: TGTGCCAGCAGAAGACCGGACCCCTTCTATGGCTACACCTTC. Translation: CASRRPDPFYGYTF.